Sequencing of this TCR beta chain was carried out in a study of shared clonotypes between healthy human individuals. There are 17 residues in the CDR3. The J segment lost 7 bases and the V segment lost 2 bases, leaving 10 bases of the junction unmatched. Germline V gene data show CDR1 as MGHRA and CDR2 as YSYEKL. Study donors comprised healthy, HIV-negative adults devoid of recent acute infection or vaccination. Every subset's genomic DNA went evenly onto several immunoSEQ plates. Method: immunoSEQ multiplex PCR; TCRdb's copy keeps in-frame clones and lacks some. This table holds 520,000 or so clones, approximately 79% found once.

The source material was PBMCs. The genes are TRBV4-1 and TRBJ2-1, with TRBD2 matching over 11 bases. The receptor was derived from a woman in her 40s in good health. Some clones in this sample may be carry-over from other donors' samples. The CDR3 reads CASSQSALAGEVNEQFF. In DNA, the CDR3 is TGCGCCAGCAGCCAATCAGCACTAGCGGGAGAGGTAAATGAGCAGTTCTTC.